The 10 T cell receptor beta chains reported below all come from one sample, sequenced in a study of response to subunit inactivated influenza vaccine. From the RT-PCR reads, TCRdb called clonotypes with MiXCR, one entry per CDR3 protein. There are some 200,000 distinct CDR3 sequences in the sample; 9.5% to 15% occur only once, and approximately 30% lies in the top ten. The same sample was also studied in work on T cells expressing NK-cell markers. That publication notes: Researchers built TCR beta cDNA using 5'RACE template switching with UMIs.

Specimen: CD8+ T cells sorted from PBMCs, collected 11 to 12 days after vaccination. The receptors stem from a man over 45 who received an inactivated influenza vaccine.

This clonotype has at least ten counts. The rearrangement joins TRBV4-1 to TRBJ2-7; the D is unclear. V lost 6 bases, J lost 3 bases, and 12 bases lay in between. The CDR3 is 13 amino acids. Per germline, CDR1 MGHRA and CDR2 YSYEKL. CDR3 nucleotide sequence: TGCGCCAGCAGTCAGTGGCTACTCTACGAGCAGTACTTC. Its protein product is CASSQWLLYEQYF.

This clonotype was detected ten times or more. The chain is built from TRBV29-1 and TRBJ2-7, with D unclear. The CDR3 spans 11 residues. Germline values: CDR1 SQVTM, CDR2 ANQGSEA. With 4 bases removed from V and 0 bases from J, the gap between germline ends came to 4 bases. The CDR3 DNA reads TGCAGCGTTGTAGACTCCTACGAGCAGTACTTC. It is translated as CSVVDSYEQYF.

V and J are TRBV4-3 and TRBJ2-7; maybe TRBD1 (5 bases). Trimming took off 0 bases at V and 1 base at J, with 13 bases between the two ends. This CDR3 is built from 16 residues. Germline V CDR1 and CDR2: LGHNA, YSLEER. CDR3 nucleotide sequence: TGCGCCAGCAGCCAAGATTTAGGACAAGCATCCTACGAGCAGTACTTC. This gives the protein CASSQDLGQASYEQYF.

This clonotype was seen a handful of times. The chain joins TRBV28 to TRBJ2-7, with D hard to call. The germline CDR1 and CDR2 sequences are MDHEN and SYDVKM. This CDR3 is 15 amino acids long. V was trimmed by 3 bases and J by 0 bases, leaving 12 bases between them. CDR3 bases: TGTGCCAGCAGTTTTGTAGGCAGCAGCTCCTACGAGCAGTACTTC. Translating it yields CASSFVGSSSYEQYF.

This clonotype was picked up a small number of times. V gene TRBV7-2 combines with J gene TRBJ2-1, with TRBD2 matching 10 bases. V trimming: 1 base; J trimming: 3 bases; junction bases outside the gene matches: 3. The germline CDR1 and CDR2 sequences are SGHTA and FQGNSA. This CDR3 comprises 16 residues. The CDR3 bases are TGTGCCAGCAGCTTAGGTGGACTAGCGGTCTACAATGAGCAGTTCTTC. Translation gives CASSLGGLAVYNEQFF.

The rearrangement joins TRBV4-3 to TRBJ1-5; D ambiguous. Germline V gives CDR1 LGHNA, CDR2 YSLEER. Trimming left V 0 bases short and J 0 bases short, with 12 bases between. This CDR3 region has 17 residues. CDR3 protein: CASSQDWQRYSNQPQHF. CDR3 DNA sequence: TGCGCCAGCAGCCAAGATTGGCAGAGGTATAGCAATCAGCCCCAGCATTTT.

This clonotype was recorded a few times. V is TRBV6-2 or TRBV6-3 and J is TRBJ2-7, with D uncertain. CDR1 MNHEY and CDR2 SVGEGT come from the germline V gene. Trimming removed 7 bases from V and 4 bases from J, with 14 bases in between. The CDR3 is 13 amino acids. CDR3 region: CASNRPLGYEQYF. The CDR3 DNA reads TGTGCCAGCAATCGTCCCCTGGGGTACGAGCAGTACTTC.

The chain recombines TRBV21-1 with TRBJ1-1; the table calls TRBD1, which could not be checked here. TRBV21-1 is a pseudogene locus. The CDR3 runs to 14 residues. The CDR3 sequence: CASSNLPGNTEAFF. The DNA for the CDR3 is TGTGCCAGCAGCAATCTTCCGGGGAACACTGAAGCTTTCTTT.

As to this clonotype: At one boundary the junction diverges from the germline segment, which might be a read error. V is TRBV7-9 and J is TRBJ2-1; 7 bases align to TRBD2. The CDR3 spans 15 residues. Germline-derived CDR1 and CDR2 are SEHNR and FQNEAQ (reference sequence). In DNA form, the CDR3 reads TGTGTCAGCAGCTTAGAGGGGACGGGGGGAAATGAGCAGTTCTTC. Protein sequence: CVSSLEGTGGNEQFF.

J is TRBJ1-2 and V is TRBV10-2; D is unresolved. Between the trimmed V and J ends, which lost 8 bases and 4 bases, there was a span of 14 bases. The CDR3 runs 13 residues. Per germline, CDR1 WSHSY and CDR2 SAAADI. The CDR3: CASYQAKGYGYTF. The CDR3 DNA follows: TGCGCCAGCTACCAGGCGAAAGGCTATGGCTACACCTTC.